This TCR beta chain was recorded in a study of cytomegalovirus exposure and HLA in healthy donors. Study information: Unique TCRs numbering some 93 million, obtained from HLA-typed donors, made up an early data release.

The study sampled nominally healthy donors, though unrecorded immune exposures were likely. Primers for the PCR totalled 60 Vbeta and 13 Jbeta. TCRdb's copy holds only in-frame clones and misses some; the assay was immunoSEQ multiplex PCR. The table has some 150,000 clones, 70% to 80% seen once; the top ten hold 1.3%. This clone was seen only once. Its antigen is still unknown. General study results and limits: Donors belonging to an Asian-associated ancestry cluster reportedly showed fewer N-insertions in productive TCRs than the 666-donor mean, according to what a later analysis found.

The J segment lost 5 bases and the V segment lost 2 bases, leaving 8 bases of the junction unmatched. The germline V gene encodes CDR1 GTSNPN and CDR2 SVGIG (reference sequence). This CDR3 has 16 amino acids. The sequencing sample was made of PBMCs. This receptor was identified in a woman aged 45 to 65 in good health and CMV-seronegative. V usage is TRBV30 and J usage is TRBJ2-4; the match to TRBD2 covers 11 bases. The CDR3 spells CAWSPWASGRQNIQYF. CDR3 nucleotides: TGTGCCTGGAGTCCGTGGGCTAGCGGGAGGCAAAACATTCAGTACTTC.